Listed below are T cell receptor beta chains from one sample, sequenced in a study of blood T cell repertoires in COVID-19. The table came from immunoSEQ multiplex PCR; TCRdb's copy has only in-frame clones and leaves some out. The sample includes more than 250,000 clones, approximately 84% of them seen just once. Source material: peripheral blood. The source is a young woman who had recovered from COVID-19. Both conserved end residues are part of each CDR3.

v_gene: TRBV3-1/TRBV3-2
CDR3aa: CASSQDRDTEAFF

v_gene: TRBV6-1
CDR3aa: CASSERGQGTYEQYF

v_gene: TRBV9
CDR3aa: CASSGLAGEGADTQYF

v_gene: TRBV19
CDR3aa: CASSMEVFTGELFF

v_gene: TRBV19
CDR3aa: CASRRLAGEGGEQFF

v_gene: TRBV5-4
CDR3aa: CASSYLTSGRAYEQYF

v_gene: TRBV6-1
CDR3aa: CASSEGTGAQETQYF

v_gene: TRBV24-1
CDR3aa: CATSDYNGREQYF

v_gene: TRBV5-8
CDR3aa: CASSIPLQSLSGNTIYF

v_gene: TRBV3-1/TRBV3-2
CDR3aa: CASSQGGGGGTEAFF

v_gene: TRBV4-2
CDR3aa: CASSQVRGQGSNEQFF

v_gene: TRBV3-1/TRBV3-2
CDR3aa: CASSQDTGQGVKGYQETQYF

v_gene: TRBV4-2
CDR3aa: CASSQDQASGSNEQYF

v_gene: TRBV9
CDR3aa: CASSPARESYGYTF

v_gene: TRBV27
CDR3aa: CASSTDRANEQYF

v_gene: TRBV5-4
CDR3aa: CASSLSGTTNYEQYF

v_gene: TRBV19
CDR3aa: CASTSLRGESGANVLTF

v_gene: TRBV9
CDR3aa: CASSVDHLKRQGYGYTF

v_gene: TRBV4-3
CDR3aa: CASSQVTIGREGEQYF

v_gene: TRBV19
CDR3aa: CASSITGGRTEAFF

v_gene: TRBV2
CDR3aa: CAAHGRVDTGELFF

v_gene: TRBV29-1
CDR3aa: CSVVWTGGARFF

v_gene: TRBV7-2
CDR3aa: CASSPRRAGETQYF

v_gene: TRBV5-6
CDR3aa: CASSLVGTGVRGYTF

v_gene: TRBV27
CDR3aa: CASREGQGFRLAAFF

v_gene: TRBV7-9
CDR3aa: CASTSLKETQYF

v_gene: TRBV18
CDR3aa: CASSPRSDTGELFF

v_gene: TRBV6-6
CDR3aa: CASSYLGQSADTQYF

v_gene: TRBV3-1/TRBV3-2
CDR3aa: CASSQGTAYGYTF

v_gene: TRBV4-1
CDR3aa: CASSPPTAAGTFF

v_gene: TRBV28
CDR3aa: CASSPPLAGGTIGELFF